The present TCR beta chain was sequenced within a study of CD8+CD57+ T cells in acquired aplastic anemia. On the study more broadly: Sorting CD4+ and CD8+ cells gave DNA averaging about 3.2 ug. Findings and limits, study-wide: No significant patient-versus-control difference appeared in CD8+ Simpson's diversity.

There are many counts of this clonotype. Its antigen is undetermined. For sequencing, patients were chosen who had shown expansion of CD8+CD57+ cells by flow cytometry. CDR3 size: 14 residues. V shed 7 bases and J 14 bases; nucleotides not matched to a gene: 13. Looked up from germline, CDR1 is SNHLY and CDR2 is FYNNEI. Investigators profiled TCR beta VDJ and CDR3 from genomic DNA template. Via MiXCR, TCRdb re-called the reads, giving one row per CDR3 protein. This table holds under 200,000 distinct CDR3 sequences, more than 45% found once. This receptor was identified in a human donor with aplastic anemia. The gene calls are TRBV2 and TRBJ2-1; TRBD2 agrees at 11 bases. Sequences were obtained from sorted CD4+, CD8+, or CD8+CD57+ T cells (not recorded which) from PBMCs. CDR3 in amino acids: CASTGTSGATGEFF. CDR3 in DNA: TGTGCCAGCACCGGGACTAGCGGAGCCACCGGGGAGTTCTTC.